The T cell receptor (beta chain) under discussion was sequenced for a study of human T cells and chemical hapten exposure. General study results and limits: Against controls, expanded TCRs gave rise to significantly more large CDR3 similarity clusters.

Of note for this clonotype: Antigen unknown.

The time point denotes: patch test 1, 2 weeks after DPC sensitization. Noted treatment: therapeutic diphenylcyclopropenone sensitization with weekly scalp DPC. Source study methods: Samples had a median of 95,638 TCRs, ranging roughly 23,224 to 700,000. TCRdb called the RACE reads again in MiXCR, with one record for every CDR3 protein. TCRdb, rather than the study authors, made the V and J calls. The sample consists of about 71,000 distinct CDR3 sequences, over 7.5% of them appearing once. With 6 bases removed from V and 4 bases from J, the gap between germline ends came to 12 bases. Germline V CDR1 and CDR2: DFQATT, SNEGSKA (reference sequence). This CDR3 has 12 amino acids.

This sequence was found in a woman aged 40 to 55 with alopecia areata. Some clones in this sample may be carry-over from other donors' samples. Material: whole blood, obtained in connection with sensitization to the hapten diphenylcyclopropenone (DPC). This chain links TRBV20-1 with TRBJ1-2; D might be TRBD1 (6 bases). Written as DNA, the CDR3 is TGCAGTGCCCGGACAGCGGGCTATGGCTACACCTTC. Amino acid sequence: CSARTAGYGYTF.